This T cell receptor (beta chain) was recovered during a study of blood T cells in healthy people across ages. The study's findings and limits: It was found that TCR beta diversity correlated strongly with the percentage of naive T cells. Estimates based on one million T cells were treated as lower bounds. Leaving the PBMCs unsorted stopped any conclusive comparison of naive versus antigen-experienced cells. Long-lived donors had more naive CD4+ cells and higher diversity than aged donors.

Trimming stripped 5 bases from V and 1 base from J, with 14 bases between. The CDR3 covers 15 residues. Germline V gene sequence: CDR1 SEHNR, CDR2 FQNEAQ (reference sequence). It was with a sample-barcoded 5' primer and a J-beta primer mix that a second PCR of about 6 to 11 cycles was run. Via MiXCR, TCRdb re-called the 5' RACE reads, giving one row per CDR3 protein. The data contain about 1.5 million distinct CDR3 sequences, roughly two fifths of them singletons. A remark on this clonotype: Its antigen is still unknown.

The chain is built from TRBV7-9 and TRBJ2-5; no definite D call. Sequencing input: blood. This clonotype originated in a woman younger than 30 in good health. CDR3 in amino acids: CASSQTSEAQETQYF. The CDR3 DNA follows: TGTGCCAGCAGCCAGACGAGTGAGGCCCAAGAGACCCAGTACTTC.